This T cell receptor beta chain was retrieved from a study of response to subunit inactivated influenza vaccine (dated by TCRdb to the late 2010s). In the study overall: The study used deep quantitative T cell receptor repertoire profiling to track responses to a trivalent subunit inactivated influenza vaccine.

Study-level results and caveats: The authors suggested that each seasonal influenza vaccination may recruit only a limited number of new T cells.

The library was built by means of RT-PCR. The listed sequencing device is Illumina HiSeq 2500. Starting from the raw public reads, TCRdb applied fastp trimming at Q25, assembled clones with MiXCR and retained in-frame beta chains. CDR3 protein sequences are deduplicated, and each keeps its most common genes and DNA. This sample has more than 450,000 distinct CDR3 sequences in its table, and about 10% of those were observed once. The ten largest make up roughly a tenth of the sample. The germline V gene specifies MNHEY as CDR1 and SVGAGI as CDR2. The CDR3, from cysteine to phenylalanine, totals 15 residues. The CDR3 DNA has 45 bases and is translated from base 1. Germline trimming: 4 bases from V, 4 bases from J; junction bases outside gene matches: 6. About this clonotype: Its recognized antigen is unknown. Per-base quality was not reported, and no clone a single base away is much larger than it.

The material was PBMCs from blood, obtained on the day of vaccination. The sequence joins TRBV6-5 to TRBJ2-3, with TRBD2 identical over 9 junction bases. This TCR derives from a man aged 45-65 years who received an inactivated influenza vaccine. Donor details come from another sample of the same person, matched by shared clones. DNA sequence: TGTGCCAGCAGTTTTAGCGGGAGCCTGGCAGATACGCAGTATTTT. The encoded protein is CASSFSGSLADTQYF.